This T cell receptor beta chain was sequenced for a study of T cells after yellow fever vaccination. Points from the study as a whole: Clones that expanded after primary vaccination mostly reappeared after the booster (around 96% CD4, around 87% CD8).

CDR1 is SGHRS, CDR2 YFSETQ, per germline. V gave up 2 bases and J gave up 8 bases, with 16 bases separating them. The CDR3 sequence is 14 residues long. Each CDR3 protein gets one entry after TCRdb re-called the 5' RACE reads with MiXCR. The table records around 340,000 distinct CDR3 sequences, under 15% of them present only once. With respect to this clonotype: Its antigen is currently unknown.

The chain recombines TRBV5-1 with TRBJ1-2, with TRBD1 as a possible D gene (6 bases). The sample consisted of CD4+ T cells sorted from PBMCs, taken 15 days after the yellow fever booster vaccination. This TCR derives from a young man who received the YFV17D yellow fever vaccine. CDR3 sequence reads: CASSFTGFSSGYTF. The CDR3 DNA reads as TGCGCCAGCAGCTTTACAGGGTTTTCGAGCGGCTACACCTTC.